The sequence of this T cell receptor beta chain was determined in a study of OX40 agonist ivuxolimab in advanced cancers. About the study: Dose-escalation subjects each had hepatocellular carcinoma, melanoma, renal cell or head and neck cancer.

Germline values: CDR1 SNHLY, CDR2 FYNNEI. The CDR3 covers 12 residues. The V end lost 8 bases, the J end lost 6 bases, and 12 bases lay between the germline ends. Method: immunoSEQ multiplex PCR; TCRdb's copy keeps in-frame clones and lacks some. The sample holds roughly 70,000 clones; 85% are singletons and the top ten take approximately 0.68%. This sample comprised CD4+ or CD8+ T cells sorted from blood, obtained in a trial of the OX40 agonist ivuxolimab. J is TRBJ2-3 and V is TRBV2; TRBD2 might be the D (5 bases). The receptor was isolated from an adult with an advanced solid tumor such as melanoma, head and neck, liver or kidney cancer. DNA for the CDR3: TGTGCCAGCGACTATGCTCGGGATACGCAGTATTTT. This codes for CASDYARDTQYF.